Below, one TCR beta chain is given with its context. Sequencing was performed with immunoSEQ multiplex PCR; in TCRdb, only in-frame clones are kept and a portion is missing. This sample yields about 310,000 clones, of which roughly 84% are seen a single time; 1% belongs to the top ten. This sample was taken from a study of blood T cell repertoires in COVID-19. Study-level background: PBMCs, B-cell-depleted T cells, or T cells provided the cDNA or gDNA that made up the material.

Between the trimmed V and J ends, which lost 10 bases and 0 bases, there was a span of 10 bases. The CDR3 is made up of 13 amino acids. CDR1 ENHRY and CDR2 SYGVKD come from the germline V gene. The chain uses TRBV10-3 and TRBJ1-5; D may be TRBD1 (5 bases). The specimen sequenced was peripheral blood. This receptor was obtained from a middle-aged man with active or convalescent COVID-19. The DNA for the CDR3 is TGTGCCACGGGGGAAGGTAGCAATCAGCCCCAGCATTTT. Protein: CATGEGSNQPQHF.